The entry below describes one T cell receptor beta chain. Its antigen remains unidentified. No base-level quality is on record; no much larger clone is a single base apart. The cohort comprised hundreds of healthy bone marrow donors. At the time of sampling, all cohort members were nominally healthy, though unrecorded immune exposures were likely present. The donor tested CMV seropositive and was one of the 289 seropositive cohort members. Every donor gave a peripheral blood sample, and the peripheral blood mononuclear cells from that sample were used for TCR beta sequencing. Genomic DNA was extracted from the blood cell samples with the Qiagen DNeasy Blood Extraction Kit. At the junction V is shortened by 8 bases and J by 1 base; bases outside the gene matches: 1. Looking up the germline V gene yields CDR1 LGHNT and CDR2 FRNRAP. CDR3 length: 13 amino acids, cysteine to phenylalanine. Solely the CDR3 DNA is kept, with 39 bases framed from the first base.

These data belong to a study of cytomegalovirus exposure and HLA in healthy donors (dated by TCRdb to about 2017). Broadly, across the study: An earlier analysis of approximately 600 of the donors reported 250 to 350 Gb of sequence data and roughly 110 million unique TCR beta sequences from roughly 180 million T cells. All discovery cohort repertoires had been generated on a single sequencing platform. A later genetic analysis used genome-wide SNP genotypes for about 60% of the roughly 670 donors, treating that subset as a discovery cohort. Around 320 gigabases of sequencing data and tens of millions of unique TCR sequences were included in an early release covering several hundred HLA-typed donors. Four to six DR-DQ haplotypes were handled as single units for association and clustering, since linkage in the cohort was strong. In the later analysis, no new phenotypic data were used to find candidate immune exposures; instead, reliance was placed on TCR beta sequences and their occurrence across donors. To study patterns of TCR occurrence, a later analysis re-analyzed previously published TCR beta repertoires from 700 or so donors and added high-resolution HLA genotyping. Among the roughly 370 genotyped donors, more than 70% belonged to the genetic ancestry cluster associated with self-reported Caucasian donors. High-throughput TCR immunosequencing, statistical association of individual TCRs with disease status, and machine learning were combined to predict cytomegalovirus infection status. HLA typing covered class I and class II loci at four-digit resolution. The number of donors typed differed by locus, with 629-630 for A, B, C, DRB1 and DQB1, 522 for DQA1, over 600 for DPA1, and 400 to 490 for DPB1. Along with the roughly 700-subject first cohort, a separate validation cohort of over a hundred different subjects was used. On average, roughly 200,000 unique TCR beta nucleotide sequences were sequenced per donor among about 400 genotyped donors of the cohort, with roughly 18% of those sequences being non-productive. An earlier analysis of roughly 600 of the donors used high-throughput TCR beta sequencing to judge whether each TCR beta V gene segment behaved as functional or pseudogenic. The study aimed to test whether cataloging public T cell receptors could reveal signatures of past pathogen exposure. The study used immunosequencing to profile the T cell repertoires of more than 650 subjects and linked those repertoires to cytomegalovirus serostatus. Donor age, sex, ethnicity and CMV serostatus were collected together with the repertoire data.

The library relied on the immunoSEQ multiplex PCR assay. A mixture of 60 forward primers for TCR Vbeta segments and 13 reverse primers for TCR Jbeta segments was used in the multiplex PCR. The CDR3 region of rearranged TCR beta genes was amplified from genomic DNA by a multiplex PCR assay. On the Illumina HiSeq System, the amplified TCR beta libraries were sequenced as 87-base-pair reads. As for the original processing: A later analysis tallied 80 million to 95 million unique TCR beta chains across the 666 repertoires, and around 10 million of those chains were shared by two or more donors. A nearest-neighbor algorithm error-corrected the raw reads and collapsed the reads into unique sequences, merging closely related sequences to remove PCR and sequencing errors. To assign V, D and J gene segments, CDR3 sequences were aligned to IMGT reference sequences. For a sequence to be retained, a match of at least six nucleotides to both a V gene segment and a J gene segment was required. A rearrangement counted as productive if the CDR3 had no stop codons and remained in frame with V and J, and every other rearrangement counted as non-productive. Following IMGT convention, CDR3 was defined as the stretch from the second conserved V-encoded cysteine up to the conserved J-encoded phenylalanine. In an earlier analysis of just under 600 of the donors, sequences lacking an unambiguous match to a single V gene segment were excluded. An earlier analysis of 500 to 600 of the donors classified V segments as functional when productive rearrangements were above 56.7% and as segregating when the standard deviation between donors was above 5%. A statistical classification framework was developed to diagnose cytomegalovirus status using the catalog of TCR beta chain sequences. A later analysis assigned V and J genes by comparing TCR nucleotide sequences with IMGT/GENE-DB human TR gene sequences. Using the TCRdist pipeline, a later analysis assigned CDR3 sequences along with most-parsimonious VDJ recombination scenarios. In a later analysis, each TCR beta chain was defined by its CDR3 amino acid sequence together with its V-gene family, and reads without a unique V-gene family were excluded. A later analysis removed roughly 590 highly shared, low-generation-probability nucleotide sequences to deal with suspected cross-contamination and a sequencing artifact. In a later analysis, a clonal expansion index was calculated for each public chain from normalized within-repertoire ranks of inferred template counts. Generation probabilities in a later analysis came from a VDJ recombination model fitted to out-of-frame rearrangements, and those results were checked against IGoR. A later analysis scored TCR-TCR, TCR-HLA and TCR-CMV co-occurrence with hypergeometric tests, applying a repertoire-size bias correction to TCR pairs. False discovery rates were estimated in a later analysis by permuting HLA or CMV assignments 20 times. In a later analysis, co-occurring TCRs were grouped using DBSCAN, with TCRdist sequence similarity added in when clustering inside HLA-allele-positive subsets. Co-occurrence clustering excluded repertoires with fewer than 30,000 or more than 120,000 public chains, plus five with anomalous nucleotide sharing. Imported from immuneACCESS, the table was reduced by TCRdb to in-frame sequences with V and J called. These copies leave out some clones; in studies compared against another copy, an unresolved V gene accounts for under half, and the cause of the remainder is not known. The D gene and trimming were derived from the DNA, and the V and J assignments and clone size from that table. Here the sample has about 110,000 clones; about an eighth occur a single time. The ten largest account for around 15% of the sample.

Overall results and qualifications from the work: The presence/absence analyses assumed that sequencing depth was roughly uniform across donors, and that assumption may not be true. In vitro tests confirmed that a few of the cytomegalovirus-associated TCR beta chains recognize cytomegalovirus antigens. According to the authors, the approach could potentially be generalized to other disease states and immunological phenotypes. In an earlier analysis of several hundred of the donors, most TCR beta V segments were observed in productive rearrangements about 87% or about 30% of the time, broadly matching IMGT annotations. When HLA alleles, especially DR and DQ, strongly co-occurred, attributing TCR associations to individual alleles was difficult. Only TCR beta chains were sequenced in this cohort, and the absence of alpha or paired-chain data limited detectable features. In both the original and validation cohorts, the classifier was reported to diagnose cytomegalovirus status with high specificity and sensitivity. At a false discovery rate of 0.05, a later analysis linked 15,000 to 20,000 TCR beta sequences to specific HLA alleles. Most TCR sequences were observed very rarely across donors, whereas some public TCRs were present in many individuals. A cluster of highly shared sequence variants was judged likely to be a technical artifact of the sequencing pipeline. Correlated functional status among segregating V segments might reflect linkage disequilibrium, but an unknown experimental factor could not be ruled out. Most CMV-associated TCR beta chains appeared to be HLA-restricted in a later analysis, and the HLA associations seemed to be driven largely by CMV exposure. The study gave a list of about 150 TCR beta chains associated with cytomegalovirus. Several of the top co-occurrence clusters appeared to be linked to parvovirus B19, influenza, CMV and Epstein-Barr virus, according to a later analysis. According to a later genetic analysis, donors in an Asian-associated ancestry cluster had fewer N-insertions in productive TCRs than the roughly 700-donor mean. The earlier analysis of nearly 600 of the donors excluded roughly 16 rarely observed V segments, including chromosome 9 orphons, because counts were too low. In a later analysis, HLA-associated TCR beta chains were found to be more clonally expanded and to have lower generation probabilities than equally common non-associated chains. Immune exposure information for the cohort was limited to CMV serostatus. HLA typing was unavailable for some donors at each locus, so association tests used only the typed subset. Some IMGT-functional V segments, including TRBV6-2 and TRBV6-3, could not be distinguished by the 87-base-pair reads and were therefore excluded. A further reported finding was that TCR beta sequences accurately predicted the HLA-A and HLA-B alleles for most subjects in the first cohort. In a later analysis, TCR association rates were found to vary across HLA loci, with the most associated TCRs seen for DRB1 alleles and the fewest for HLA-C alleles. In a later genetic analysis, a missense DCLRE1C variant was associated with V-gene and J-gene trimming of TCR beta chains, and the association was replicated in an independent cohort.

The sequenced sample was PBMCs. This TCR came from a man aged 40-55 years in good health and CMV-seropositive. The receptor chain draws on TRBV12-5 and TRBJ2-1; 8 bases in the middle match TRBD2. CDR3 protein: CASSGRSYNEQFF. The DNA sequence follows: TGTGCTAGTAGCGGGAGATCCTACAATGAGCAGTTCTTC.